This T cell receptor (beta chain) was identified in a study of OX40 agonist ivuxolimab in advanced cancers. At the level of the study: Recorded diagnoses for dose-escalation patients were hepatocellular carcinoma, melanoma, renal cell or head and neck cancer. General study findings and limits: Still undetermined is the antigen specificity of the expanded peripheral T cells.

Points on this clone: Antigen specificity is unknown.

Deletions cut 11 bases from V and 9 bases from J, with 17 bases between. Germline V gene sequence: CDR1 MNHEY, CDR2 SVGAGI. The CDR3 sequence is 13 residues long. Only in-frame clones appear in the TCRdb table, and some are missing; sequencing was by immunoSEQ multiplex PCR. Among around 35,000 clones, 70% to 90% were seen once, and the ten largest hold 2% to 3%. V and J are TRBV6-5 and TRBJ1-6; weak D call: TRBD1 (5 bases). The sequencing used CD4+ or CD8+ T cells sorted from blood, collected in a trial of the OX40 agonist ivuxolimab. This TCR was recovered from an adult with an advanced solid tumor such as melanoma, head and neck, liver or kidney cancer. In DNA, the CDR3 is TGTGCCGGAGGGGCCTTGGGGAGTTCACCCCTCCACTTT. Its protein product is CAGGALGSSPLHF.